Listed below are T cell receptor beta chains from one sample, sequenced in a study of early T cells in non-severe SARS-CoV-2 infection. TCRdb independently ran MiXCR on the 5' RACE reads; one entry per CDR3 protein. The sample holds about 80,000 distinct CDR3 sequences; around 12% are singletons and the top ten take 15% to 17%. The starting material was whole blood, obtained at baseline. These receptors were taken from an adult who was a healthcare worker with PCR-confirmed SARS-CoV-2 infection or an uninfected control (not recorded which). The donor label of this sample is uncertain. Each CDR3 is given with its conserved first and last residue. D genes are given only for firm matches. Not all rows give a size; the values are once, few, many and, for expanded clones, a class.

clone_size	v_call	d_call	j_call	cdr3_nt	cdr3_aa
few	TRBV6-6	-	TRBJ1-6	TGTGCCAGCAGTTCCACCGGGAGCCTAAGCTCCTATAATTCACCCCCCCACTTT	CASSSTGSLSSYNSPPHF
few	TRBV7-8	-	TRBJ2-5	TGTGCCAGCAGCTTAAATGCCCAGTACTTC	CASSLNAQYF
-	TRBV11-3	TRBD1	TRBJ1-2	TGTGCCAGCAGCTACGGGACAGGGGGCCATGGCTACACCTTC	CASSYGTGGHGYTF
few	TRBV20-1	-	TRBJ2-7	TGCAGTGCTAGGGCCTCGGGACGGCTCTACGAGCAGTACTTC	CSARASGRLYEQYF
-	TRBV6-2/TRBV6-3	TRBD2	TRBJ2-2	TGTGCCAGCATGCGGGACTACTTGAGGTCCGGGGAGCTGTTTTTT	CASMRDYLRSGELFF
few	TRBV6-1	TRBD2	TRBJ2-1	TGTGCCAGCAGTGAAGGGATTAGCGGGAGGCCCCCCTACAATGAGCAGTTCTTC	CASSEGISGRPPYNEQFF
few	TRBV9	-	TRBJ1-2	TGTGCCAGCGGGAATAACTATGGCTACACCTTC	CASGNNYGYTF
-	TRBV29-1	-	TRBJ1-5	TGCAGCGTTTCGACTCTGGGATATAGCAATCAGCCCCAGCATTTT	CSVSTLGYSNQPQHF
few	TRBV20-1	-	TRBJ2-7	TGCAGTGCTAGCTCGATGGCCTACGAGCAGTACTTC	CSASSMAYEQYF
-	TRBV6-5	TRBD1	TRBJ2-7	TGTGCCAGCATCTCAGCATTAGGGACAGGGGGTGAGCAGTACTTC	CASISALGTGGEQYF
many	TRBV5-1	-	TRBJ2-3	TGCGCCAGCAGCTTGGATGGTGAAGGAGCGCAGTATTTT	CASSLDGEGAQYF
-	TRBV28	-	TRBJ1-1	TGTGCCAGCAGAACTGGACGGAGGTTAATGAACACTGAAGCTTTCTTT	CASRTGRRLMNTEAFF
-	TRBV3-1	-	TRBJ2-4	TGTGCCAGCAGCCCCTCGAGCAAAAACATTCAGTACTTC	CASSPSSKNIQYF
-	TRBV20-1	-	TRBJ2-3	TGCAGTGCTCGGACTGCCTATGGGGATACGCAGTATTTT	CSARTAYGDTQYF
-	TRBV20-1	TRBD2	TRBJ2-7	TGCAGTGCTAGTAGCGGGATGGGGGAGCAGTACTTC	CSASSGMGEQYF
many	TRBV20-1	-	TRBJ2-5	TGCAGTGCTAGAGATCGCCAGGATAGCCAAGAGACCCAGTACTTC	CSARDRQDSQETQYF
-	TRBV20-1	-	TRBJ1-1	TGCAGTGCTAGAGATACAGGGCTCCTGAACACTGAAGCTTTCTTT	CSARDTGLLNTEAFF
few	TRBV11-2	TRBD1	TRBJ2-2	TGTGCCAGCAGCTTCCCCAAGGGACAGCGCACCGGGGAGCTGTTTTTT	CASSFPKGQRTGELFF
many	TRBV7-2	-	TRBJ2-5	TGTGCCAGCAGCTTAGGAAACAGCCAAGAGACCCAGTACTTC	CASSLGNSQETQYF
many	TRBV28	-	TRBJ2-7	TGTGCCAGCTATACTCAATCTGACTACCCCGAGCAGTACTTC	CASYTQSDYPEQYF
-	TRBV27	-	TRBJ2-7	TGTGCCAGCAGTTTCTTCCGCTCCAACAGGGAGCACTCCTACGAGCAGTACTTC	CASSFFRSNREHSYEQYF
-	TRBV30	-	TRBJ2-4	TGTGCCTGGGGGGGGATAGCCAAAAACATTCAGTACTTC	CAWGGIAKNIQYF
medium-sized	TRBV5-1	-	TRBJ2-3	TGCGCCAGCAGCTTTCAGGACACAGATACGCAGTATTTT	CASSFQDTDTQYF
many	TRBV20-1	TRBD1	TRBJ1-1	TGCAGTGCTAGAGAGTTGAGGACAGGGGTAGGCATGAACACTGAAGCTTTCTTT	CSARELRTGVGMNTEAFF
-	TRBV27	-	TRBJ1-6	TGTGCCAGCAGTTTGAGGCTGCCGAGCTCCTATAATTCACCCCTCCACTTT	CASSLRLPSSYNSPLHF
many	TRBV13	-	TRBJ1-1	TGTGCCAGCAGCTTAGACCGGGTCTCAGTAGGGAACACTGAAGCTTTCTTT	CASSLDRVSVGNTEAFF
-	TRBV5-4	TRBD1	TRBJ1-1	TGTGCCAGCAGCTTGGCAGGGGGTTTGCCTGAAGCTTTCTTT	CASSLAGGLPEAFF
few	TRBV6-2/TRBV6-3	-	TRBJ2-3	TGTGCCAGCAGTGGCCGGGATAGCGGAAAACCCACAGATACGCAGTATTTT	CASSGRDSGKPTDTQYF
many	TRBV27	-	TRBJ2-7	TGTGCCAGCAGTTTGCTTGGTGGGTACGAGCAGTACTTC	CASSLLGGYEQYF
many	TRBV6-5	-	TRBJ1-1	TGTGCCAGCAGTTACTCGACGGGGACGGTGAACACTGAAGCTTTCTTT	CASSYSTGTVNTEAFF
-	TRBV5-1	TRBD2	TRBJ2-3	TGCGCCAGCAGCTTGGCAGCGGGGGGATCTAGCACAGATACGCAGTATTTT	CASSLAAGGSSTDTQYF
many	TRBV20-1	TRBD2	TRBJ2-1	TGCAGTGCTAGAGACCCCAAGGGACTAGCGGTGGAGTACAATGAGCAGTTCTTC	CSARDPKGLAVEYNEQFF
few	TRBV7-9	-	TRBJ2-3	TGTGCCAGCAGCCCCACAGGGTCCCTCACAGATACGCAGTATTTT	CASSPTGSLTDTQYF
many	TRBV7-8	TRBD2	TRBJ2-3	TGTGCCAGCAGCTCCGACCAGATAGCGGGGGGCCGCACAGATACGCAGTATTTT	CASSSDQIAGGRTDTQYF
-	TRBV11-3	-	TRBJ2-7	TGTGCCAGCAGCTCGCCCGAGGCGACACACGAGCAGTACTTC	CASSSPEATHEQYF
few	TRBV7-2	-	TRBJ2-2	TGTGCCAGCAGCCCGGGCTCCTACACCGGGGAGCTGTTTTTT	CASSPGSYTGELFF
-	TRBV12-3/TRBV12-4	TRBD1	TRBJ1-6	TGTGCCAGCATCCATTCGGGACAGGGGAATTCACCCCTCCACTTT	CASIHSGQGNSPLHF
many	TRBV4-2	-	TRBJ2-1	TGTGCCAGCAGCCAAGACCGTGACTACAATGAGCAGTTCTTC	CASSQDRDYNEQFF
-	TRBV24-1	-	TRBJ2-1	TGTGCCACCAGTGATGGGGGACTCTCCCACAATGAGCAGTTCTTC	CATSDGGLSHNEQFF